These 8 T cell receptor beta chains came from one sample sequenced in a study of neoadjuvant anti-PD-1 for oral cavity cancer (dated by TCRdb to about 2021). Read against the paper, the sample's time point label means: after neoadjuvant nivolumab, at surgical resection. The library was produced with the immunoSEQ multiplex PCR assay. The clones in this table, taken by TCRdb from immuneACCESS, are in-frame only. Not every clone is retained; where verified, under half of the shortfall comes from an unresolved V gene, and the cause of the rest is unknown. This sample holds roughly 7,800 clones; roughly 62% were observed only once. In total, the top ten clones hold roughly 3% of the sample. Source: PBMCs, taken after nivolumab (anti-PD-1) treatment. All receptors come from a person between 40 and 85 years old with oral cavity squamous cell carcinoma.

The chain combines TRBV27 with TRBJ1-1, with 7 bases matching TRBD1. V gave up 2 bases and J gave up 5 bases; unmatched junction bases: 8. The CDR3 extends over 15 amino acids. The V gene's germline CDR1 is MNHEY and CDR2 SMNVEV (reference sequence). CDR3 DNA sequence: TGTGCCAGCAGTTTAACTAAGACAGGGAGTACTGAAGCTTTCTTT. Amino acids: CASSLTKTGSTEAFF.

V and J are TRBV6-6 and TRBJ1-5; the D is unclear. CDR3 size: 15 residues. Germline V lookup: CDR1 MNHNY, CDR2 SVGAGI (reference sequence). Trimming removed 3 bases at V and 7 bases at J, with 16 bases between. The CDR3 coding sequence is TGTGCCAGCAGTTATGGTTCCGATCCAGGACAGCCCCAGCATTTT. Translation: CASSYGSDPGQPQHF.

A few counts support this clone. The chain combines TRBV19 with TRBJ1-5; 8 positions agree with TRBD1. Per the germline V gene, CDR1 is LNHDA and CDR2 is SQIVND (reference sequence). With 3 bases clipped from V and 4 bases from J, the junction kept 5 bases outside the gene matches. The CDR3 length is 15 residues. The CDR3 loop is CASSIRGTGNQPQHF. The CDR3 region has the DNA TGTGCCAGTAGTATTAGAGGGACAGGTAATCAGCCCCAGCATTTT.

This chain joins TRBV7-2 and TRBJ2-1, with 8 positions matching TRBD1. Germline loops: CDR1 SGHTA, CDR2 FQGNSA. The CDR3 contains 14 residues. V shed 4 bases, J shed 3 bases, and the junction held 2 bases outside the gene matches. DNA for the CDR3: TGTGCCAGCAGCTACGGACAGGGCTACAATGAGCAGTTCTTC. Its protein product is CASSYGQGYNEQFF.

The rearrangement links TRBV21-1 to TRBJ1-5. TRBV21-1 represents a pseudogene. The CDR3 is made up of 13 amino acids. The CDR3 loop is CASSRGAGQPQHF. For the CDR3, the DNA is TGTGCCAGCAGTCGGGGGGCCGGTCAGCCCCAGCATTTT.

This clone turned up a few times. V is TRBV7-2 and J is TRBJ2-3; D may be TRBD2 (5 bases). The CDR3 consists of 15 residues. Germline CDR1 SGHTA, CDR2 FQGNSA. With 2 bases removed from V and 4 bases from J, the gap between germline ends came to 13 bases. This CDR3 reads CASSLLIGVPDTQYF. The CDR3 nucleotides read TGTGCCAGCAGCTTATTAATCGGGGTCCCAGATACGCAGTATTTT.

The gene calls are TRBV9 and TRBJ1-2, with TRBD1 identical over 7 bases. Per the germline V gene, CDR1 is SGDLS and CDR2 is YYNGEE. The CDR3 is 16 amino acids. Trimming took 1 base from V and 4 from J; bases not matched to a gene: 10. The DNA of the CDR3 is TGTGCCAGCAGCGTAAGCGGGGTCGACAGGGCCTATGGCTACACCTTC. As protein: CASSVSGVDRAYGYTF.

The chain carries TRBV7-9 and TRBJ2-6; D remains ambiguous. Germline assignment: CDR1 SEHNR and CDR2 FQNEAQ (reference sequence). The CDR3 has 17 residues. V was cut by 4 bases and J by 0 bases, with 13 bases left in between. CDR3 amino acids: CASSSTGPYSGANVLTF. CDR3 in DNA: TGTGCCAGCAGCTCCACTGGACCGTACTCTGGGGCCAACGTCCTGACTTTC.